Listed here are 18 T cell receptor beta chains from one sample, sequenced in a study of T cells in women clearing cervical HPV infection. Using immunoSEQ multiplex PCR, the repertoire was profiled, and TCRdb retains in-frame clones only, with some absent. This table lists roughly 20,000 clones. The specimen was blood buffy coat. These receptors were collected from a woman between 18 and 70 years old with a cervical HPV16 infection that either progressed to CIN3+ or cleared (not recorded which).

For this clone: The read falls 3 residues short of the CDR3 end, and the missing part is taken from the germline J gene. This chain links TRBV19 with TRBJ2-3, with 7 bases matching TRBD2. Per germline, CDR1 LNHDA and CDR2 SQIVND (reference sequence). The CDR3 has 16 amino acids. The CDR3 sequence: CASSTNRDYLQETQYF. The DNA read from the CDR3 is TGTGCCAGTAGTACCAACCGGGACTACCTACAAGAGACG.

Incomplete CDR3 DNA: TGTGCCAGCAGTGACGGTGCAGGGGCCCCCAATGAG. It specifies CASSDGAGAPNE. In full, the CDR3 reads CASSDGAGAPNEQFF. The rearrangement joins TRBV6-4 to TRBJ2-1, with D perhaps matching TRBD1 (6 bases). With the read ending 3 residues before the CDR3 end, the germline J gene is used to fill in that end. The CDR3 consists of 15 residues. Deletions cut 2 bases from V and 6 bases from J, with 14 bases between. CDR1 and CDR2 (germline): MRHNA, SNTAGT.

A note on this clone: The CDR3 end falls 3 residues outside the read, so it is completed with the germline J gene. The V call is TRBV20-1, the J call TRBJ2-3; tentatively, D is TRBD1 (6 bases). CDR3 size: 15 residues. In germline, CDR1 is DFQATT, CDR2 SNEGSKA (reference sequence). The chain's CDR3 is CSASQTGQRDQPQYF. The part of the CDR3 DNA that was read is TGCAGTGCTTCCCAGACAGGTCAGAGAGATCAGCCG.

With regard to this clone: From the germline J gene comes the end of the CDR3, since the read stops 3 residues before it. This rearrangement joins TRBV2 to TRBJ2-3, with a tentative D call TRBD1 (6 bases). Germline CDR1 reads SNHLY; CDR2 reads FYNNEI. There are 13 residues in the CDR3. CDR3 DNA (partial): TGTGCCAGCAGTGGGACAGTACAAGAGACG. The encoded protein is CASSGTVQET. The entire CDR3 protein reads CASSGTVQETQYF.

A word on this clone: The read ends 3 residues shy of where the CDR3 ends; the end is completed using the germline J gene. The same CDR3 is also encoded by other DNA sequences in this sample. The chain uses TRBV6-2 or TRBV6-3 and TRBJ1-1; 12 bases agree with TRBD1. The CDR3 totals 14 residues. The germline V gene encodes CDR1 MNHEY and CDR2 SVGEGT. CDR3 protein: CASSYGTGGYEAFF. CDR3 bases read: TGTGCCAGCAGTTACGGGACAGGGGGCTACGAG.

A note on this clone: The read is 3 residues too short to cover the CDR3 end, so that end is filled in from the germline J gene. The rearrangement links TRBV19 to TRBJ2-2, with 8 positions matching TRBD1. From germline, CDR1 is LNHDA and CDR2 SQIVND (reference sequence). This CDR3 region has 14 residues. The covered CDR3 bases are TGTGCCAGTAGTTCCGGGACAGGAAATTCACCG. Protein sequence: CASSSGTGNSP. The whole CDR3 sequence is CASSSGTGNSPLFF.

Concerning this clone: The read falls 3 residues short of the CDR3 end, and the missing part is taken from the germline J gene. The chain links TRBV28 to TRBJ2-1; perhaps TRBD2 as D (6 bases). The germline V and J ends were trimmed by 7 bases and 7 bases, with 14 bases remaining between them. The CDR3 runs to 13 residues. Germline V gene lookup returns CDR1 MDHEN and CDR2 SYDVKM. The sequenced CDR3 bases are TGTGCCAGCACTGCGGGGCATCGGAATGAG. The encoded protein is CASTAGHRNE. The full CDR3 reads CASTAGHRNEQFF.

About this clone: At one of its ends the junction is not consistent with the germline gene, which may arise from a read error. Read sequence stops 3 residues before the CDR3 end, and the germline J gene provides the missing end. The V and J genes are TRBV4-2 and TRBJ1-4; tentatively, D is TRBD1 (5 bases). The CDR3 is made up of 13 amino acids. In germline, CDR1 is LGHNA, CDR2 YNFKEQ. The CDR3 bases that were read are TGCGCCAGCTCAACCGAGGGGATTGGAAAA. Encoded protein: CASSTEGIGK. The entire CDR3 sequence reads CASSTEGIGKLFF.

Worth noting for this clone: Coverage ceases 3 residues before the CDR3 finishes, and the germline J gene fills in the end. This chain links TRBV19 with TRBJ1-4; TRBD1 is a possible D gene (5 bases). Trimming cost V 5 bases and J 4 bases, with 11 bases left between them. The CDR3 extends over 14 amino acids. Germline CDR1 is LNHDA and CDR2 is SQIVND (reference sequence). CDR3 sequence: CASSGALLNEKLFF. The CDR3 DNA, read in part, is TGTGCCAGTAGTGGGGCGCTCCTTAATGAAAAA.

For this clone: The CDR3 end is not reached by the read, which stops 3 residues before it; the germline J gene fills it in. The rearrangement links TRBV12-3 or TRBV12-4 to TRBJ2-4; D gene unclear. CDR3 size: 11 residues. V lost 6 bases and J 4 bases, leaving 4 bases between the germline ends. The CDR3 is CASSTKNIQYF. The CDR3 DNA, read in part, is TGTGCCAGCAGCACAAAAAACATT.

Comments on this clone: The CDR3 goes on 3 residues after the read ends, and that part is filled in from the germline J gene. V usage is TRBV20-1 and J usage is TRBJ2-3, with D possibly being TRBD1 (5 bases). V dropped 1 base and J dropped 5 bases, with 19 bases sitting between them. Looked up from germline, CDR1 is DFQATT and CDR2 is SNEGSKA (reference sequence). The CDR3 loop spans 16 amino acids. The CDR3 reads CSARGQGAGMGDTQYF. The DNA read from the CDR3 is TGCAGTGCTAGAGGCCAAGGGGCAGGGATGGGAGATACG.

Details on this clone: The CDR3 end falls 3 residues outside the read, so it is completed with the germline J gene. The chain combines TRBV20-1 with TRBJ1-2; 8 bases agree with TRBD1. V shed 6 bases and J 6 bases; nucleotides not matched to a gene: 6. The CDR3 sequence is 12 residues long. Germline V gene lookup returns CDR1 DFQATT and CDR2 SNEGSKA (reference sequence). The part of the CDR3 DNA that was read is TGCAGTGCAAAGACAGGGGTCGATGGC. Its translation: CSAKTGVDG. The full CDR3 sequence reads CSAKTGVDGYTF.

Comment on this clone: The read halts 3 residues ahead of the CDR3 end, with the missing end drawn from the germline J gene. The chain is built from TRBV30 and TRBJ2-5, with TRBD2 as a possible D gene (6 bases). This CDR3 spans 15 amino acids. The V end was cut by 1 base, the J end by 5 bases, with 17 bases between. CDR1 is GTSNPN, CDR2 SVGIG, per germline (reference sequence). The CDR3 sequence is CAWSALGLREETQYF. Partial CDR3 DNA: TGTGCCTGGAGTGCGCTGGGACTTCGGGAGGAGACC.

Note on this clone: The observed sequence ends 3 residues before the CDR3 terminus, with the missing tail filled in from the germline J gene. The chain has TRBV5-4 and TRBJ1-6, with 9 bases fitting TRBD1. This CDR3 has 15 amino acids. Unmatched junction bases numbered 2, after V lost 0 bases and J lost 7 bases. CDR1 SGHNT and CDR2 YYREEE come from the germline V gene (reference sequence). CDR3 sequence reads: CASSLEGTGNSPLHF. CDR3 DNA, as far as it was read: TGTGCCAGCAGCTTGGAGGGGACAGGGAATTCACCC.

As concerns this clone: The read terminates 3 residues before the CDR3 end, so the remaining end is supplied by the germline J gene. The chain uses TRBV10-2 and TRBJ2-2, with a tentative D call TRBD1 (5 bases). The germline V gene encodes CDR1 WSHSY and CDR2 SAAADI. This CDR3 region has 16 residues. Trimming stripped 0 bases from V and 3 bases from J, with 11 bases between. The covered CDR3 bases are TGCGCCAGCAGTGAGTCAAGGGGCGCAGACACCGGGGAG. Its translation is CASSESRGADTGE. The whole CDR3 sequence is CASSESRGADTGELFF.

Note on this clone: One junction end disagrees with the germline gene, perhaps due to a read error. The read gets to within 3 residues of the CDR3 end, and the germline J gene fills in the rest. The chain combines TRBV4-2 with TRBJ1-4; D is ambiguous. CDR3 length equals 17 residues. CDR1 and CDR2 (germline): LGHNA, YNFKEQ. CDR3 protein: CASSQDPPSSYNSPLFF. Partial CDR3 DNA: TGCGCCAGCAGCCAAGACCCACCAAGCTCCTATAATTCACCA.

On this clone itself: The read gets to within 3 residues of the CDR3 end, and the germline J gene fills in the rest. Other nucleotide sequences from this sample produce the same CDR3. The chain carries TRBV12-3 or TRBV12-4 and TRBJ1-3; D gene unclear. The CDR3 runs 11 residues. CDR3: CASKAASTIYF. The CDR3 DNA, read in part, is TGTGCCAGCAAGGCGGCTAGCACG.

On this clone itself: The read comes to an end 3 residues before the CDR3 does, leaving the germline J gene to fill in the end. V gene TRBV6-4 combines with J gene TRBJ1-1; no firm D call. The V and J ends lost 4 bases and 4 bases respectively, with 10 bases between them. CDR3 length: 13 amino acids. CDR1 and CDR2 (germline): MRHNA, SNTAGT. The CDR3 reads CASSVLKGTEAFF. The CDR3 bases that were read are TGTGCCAGCAGTGTCCTCAAGGGCACTGAA.